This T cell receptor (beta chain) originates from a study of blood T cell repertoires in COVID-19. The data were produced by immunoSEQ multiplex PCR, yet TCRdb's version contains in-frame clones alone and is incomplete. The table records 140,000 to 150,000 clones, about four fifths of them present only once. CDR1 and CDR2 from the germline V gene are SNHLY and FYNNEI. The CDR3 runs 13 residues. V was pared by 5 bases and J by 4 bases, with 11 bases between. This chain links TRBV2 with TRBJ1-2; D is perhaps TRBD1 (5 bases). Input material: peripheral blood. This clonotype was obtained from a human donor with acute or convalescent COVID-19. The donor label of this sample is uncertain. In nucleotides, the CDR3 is TGTGCCAGCAGTCCCCAGGGCTCCTATGGCTACACCTTC. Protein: CASSPQGSYGYTF.